This entry describes one TCR beta chain. This clonotype was seen many times. The antigen this receptor binds is unknown. No per-base quality is available; no much larger clone lies one base away. The sample originates from a study of breast tumors, draining lymph nodes, adjacent tissues (dated by TCRdb to the mid-2010s). For context, the study as a whole: The study compared TCR beta repertoires across tumor, adjacent nontumor tissue and axillary lymph nodes from breast cancer patients. In human breast cancer, the study set out to assess how tumor, surrounding tissue and draining lymph node repertoires relate to one another and whether T cells might be exchanged between them.

Beyond this particular receptor, the publication reports: Tumor T-cell repertoires showed less diversity than lymph node repertoires and more diversity than nontumor tissue repertoires, and tumor T-cell repertoires showed preferential V and J gene usage. Tumor and nontumor tissue repertoires were found to be significantly more similar in luminal-like than in basal-like breast cancer. The conclusion that tumor T cells originate in lymph nodes was presented as consistent with a hypothesis rather than as directly demonstrated. The data were considered consistent with most tumor T cells being derived from the lymph node and subsequently expanding within tumor tissue.

Sequenced on an Illumina HiSeq 2000. Multiplex PCR amplification was used to build the TCR beta chain libraries. High-throughput sequencing was used to analyze the amplified TCR beta chain products. TCRdb's own reprocessing of the public reads used fastp at Q25 and MiXCR and kept productive beta chains. Each CDR3 protein appears once, grouped with its most common genes and DNA. This sample comprises 200,000 or so distinct CDR3 sequences, approximately 30% of them detected only once. The ten top clones hold approximately 4.5% of the sample. The lymph node samples were taken from the axillary draining lymph nodes of breast cancer patients. The sequence came from a female donor with breast cancer. Some clones in this sample may be carry-over from other donors' samples. Sequencing was performed on axillary lymph node tissue.

CDR3 region: CSAPHDGSSYEQYF. DNA sequence: TGCAGTGCTCCCCATGACGGGAGCTCCTACGAGCAGTACTTC. Recombination joined TRBV20-1 with TRBJ2-7; perhaps TRBD2 is the D gene, with 6 bases matching. The CDR3 goes from the cysteine to the phenylalanine over 14 residues. Just the 42-base CDR3 DNA is kept, in frame starting at base 1. CDR1 DFQATT and CDR2 SNEGSKA were looked up in the germline V gene (reference sequence). V loses 5 bases, J loses 0 bases, and the germline ends lie 14 bases apart.